This entry lists 5 T cell receptor beta chains sequenced from one sample in a study of CD8 T cells in Susac syndrome. The RNA, 0.5 to 1 ug, was put through reverse transcription using random hexamers. MiXCR, applied by TCRdb to the immunoSEQ multiplex PCR reads, yields one record per CDR3 protein. The sample carries fewer than 350,000 distinct CDR3 sequences, about 92% recorded once. Sequencing used CD4+ T cells from PBMCs. These receptors all come from a human donor with multiple sclerosis.

Only one count was recorded for this clonotype. This rearrangement joins TRBV5-1 to TRBJ2-3; D is possibly TRBD2 (5 bases). Germline V gene lookup returns CDR1 SGHRS and CDR2 YFSETQ. Trimming shortened V by 2 bases and J by 0 bases, and 10 bases separated the two germline ends. This CDR3 spans 15 amino acids. DNA of the CDR3: TGCGCCAGCAGCTTTTTGCCGGGGAGCACAGATACGCAGTATTTT. Translated, it gives CASSFLPGSTDTQYF.

V is TRBV4-1 and J is TRBJ2-5; 9 nucleotides align to TRBD1. Trimming cost V 1 base and J 2 bases; bases outside gene matches: 2. CDR3 length: 15 residues. Per germline, CDR1 MGHRA and CDR2 YSYEKL. CDR3 in DNA: TGCGCCAGCAGCCAAGGGACAGGGGTTCAAGAGACCCAGTACTTC. It encodes CASSQGTGVQETQYF.

The V gene is TRBV20-1, the J gene TRBJ2-3; D possibly corresponds to TRBD1 (5 bases). The CDR3 sequence is 13 residues long. Trimming pared 5 bases from V and 1 base from J, leaving 10 bases between. Germline-derived CDR1 and CDR2 are DFQATT and SNEGSKA (reference sequence). Here the CDR3 reads CSAPETGTDTQYF. The CDR3 DNA is TGCAGTGCTCCCGAGACAGGCACAGATACGCAGTATTTT.

V gene TRBV4-3 combines with J gene TRBJ2-1, with 10 bases that match TRBD2. CDR1 is LGHNA, CDR2 YSLEER, per germline. The length of the CDR3 is 15 residues. V lost 0 bases to trimming and J lost 12 bases; unmatched junction nucleotides: 8. The CDR3 loop is CASSQDEREGLGQFF. CDR3 DNA sequence: TGCGCCAGCAGCCAAGATGAGCGGGAGGGCCTCGGGCAGTTCTTC.

The chain links TRBV30 to TRBJ1-4; tentatively, D is TRBD1 (6 bases). V dropped 0 bases and J dropped 15 bases, with 14 bases sitting between them. Germline values: CDR1 GTSNPN, CDR2 SVGIG (reference sequence). This CDR3 contains 12 residues. The CDR3 is CAWSVSNRAVFF. CDR3 in DNA: TGTGCCTGGAGTGTGTCGAACAGGGCGGTGTTTTTT.